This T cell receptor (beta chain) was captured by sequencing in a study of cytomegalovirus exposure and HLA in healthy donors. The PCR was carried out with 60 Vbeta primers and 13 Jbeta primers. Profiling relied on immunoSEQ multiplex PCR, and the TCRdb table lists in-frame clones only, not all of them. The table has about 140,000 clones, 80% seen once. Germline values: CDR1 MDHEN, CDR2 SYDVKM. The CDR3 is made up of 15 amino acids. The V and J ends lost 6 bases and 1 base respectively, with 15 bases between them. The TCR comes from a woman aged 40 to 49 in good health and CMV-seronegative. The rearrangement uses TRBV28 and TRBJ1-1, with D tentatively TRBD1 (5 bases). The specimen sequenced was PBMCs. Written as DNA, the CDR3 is TGTGCCAGCAGCCTATCACAGGTCCGGAACACTGAAGCTTTCTTT. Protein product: CASSLSQVRNTEAFF.